This T cell receptor beta chain was captured in a study of regulatory T cells in long-lasting Graves disease. Notes on the study in general: The researchers studied only peripheral blood, not thyroid tissue.

Construction of TCR beta libraries relied on iRepertoire HTBI primers and on Arm-PCR targeting CDR3 regions. In the source study's methods: Samples jointly harbored roughly 60 TRBV and some 13 TRBJ segments. Using its own MiXCR run on the multiplex PCR reads, TCRdb lists one record per CDR3 protein. Here the V and J calls rest on TCRdb's processing, not on the authors' analysis. The sample consists of about 560,000 distinct CDR3 sequences, 15% to 20% of them appearing once. With respect to this clonotype: What it binds is unknown.

The sample's time point: newly diagnosed GD, antithyroid drugs for less than 3 months. PBMC RNA served as the TCR library source. The CDR3 has 18 residues. With V trimmed by 3 bases and J by 6 bases, 13 bases remained unmatched. Germline values: CDR1 KGHSH, CDR2 LQKENI. A further study also used this sample, focusing on T cells in Graves' hyperthyroidism and ophthalmopathy. That paper adds: Orbital computed tomography, thyroid ultrasound, serum thyroxine and TRAb, and clinical symptoms together informed the diagnoses.

The sample was peripheral blood mononuclear cells (PBMCs), taken at new diagnosis, from a patient treated with antithyroid drugs. The receptor was isolated from a man between 18 and 35 years old with Graves disease. This sequence joins TRBV18 and TRBJ2-2, with TRBD1 matching 10 bases. Here the CDR3 reads CASSPLRSGTGVPGELFF. Written as DNA, the CDR3 is TGTGCCAGCTCACCGCTTCGTTCCGGGACAGGGGTGCCCGGGGAGCTGTTTTTT.